Each of the 11 T cell receptor beta chains below was sequenced from the same sample in a study of blood T cell repertoires in COVID-19 (dated by TCRdb to 2020 to 2021). Receptor libraries were prepared by the immunoSEQ multiplex PCR assay. Entries here come from immuneACCESS through TCRdb and include only in-frame sequences with V and J called. Some clones fail to appear in such tables; in the studies checked, an unresolved V gene covers under half of the shortfall, and the cause of the remainder is unknown. Counted in this sample were about 68,000 clones; 85% to 90% of them appeared once. Jointly, the top ten make up roughly 2.6% of the sample. Sample: peripheral blood. The receptors were sampled from a man aged 50 to 59 with acute or convalescent COVID-19.

There are a few counts of this clone. The chain couples TRBV5-1 to TRBJ2-2; perhaps TRBD1 as D (6 bases). The CDR3 is 15 residues long. Germline CDR1 and CDR2: SGHRS and YFSETQ. Trimming removed 4 bases from V and 4 bases from J, with 14 bases in between. The CDR3 here is CASSDLTGTTGELFF. The CDR3 bases are TGCGCCAGCAGCGATCTGACAGGAACCACCGGGGAGCTGTTTTTT. Supplemented by reference TRBV5-1 and TRBJ2-2, the full variable domain reads KAGVTQTPRYLIKTRGQQVTLSCSPISGHRSVSWYQQTPGQGLQFLFEYFSETQRNKGNFPGRFSGRQFSNSRSEMNVSTLELGDSALYLCASSDLTGTTGELFFGEGSRLTVL.

The rearrangement uses TRBV5-1 and TRBJ2-7; the match to TRBD1 covers 7 bases. The J segment lost 2 bases and the V segment lost 0 bases, leaving 8 bases of the junction unmatched. The CDR3 contains 16 residues. Germline V CDR1 and CDR2: SGHRS, YFSETQ. The CDR3 bases are TGCGCCAGCAGCTTGGGAGCCAGGGGGATCACCTACGAGCAGTACTTC. Protein: CASSLGARGITYEQYF.

The chain carries TRBV6-5 and TRBJ2-7; 7 nucleotides match TRBD1. The length of the CDR3 is 13 residues. Germline CDR1 reads MNHEY; CDR2 reads SVGAGI. The V gene end was trimmed by 7 bases and the J gene end by 4 bases; junction bases not matched to a gene: 7. The CDR3 spells CASNPGQLYEQYV. The CDR3, as DNA: TGTGCCAGCAACCCGGGACAGTTATACGAGCAGTACGTC.

The chain recombines TRBV4-1 with TRBJ1-2; D might be TRBD1 (6 bases). Trimming left V 2 bases short and J 0 bases short, with 13 bases between. From germline, CDR1 is MGHRA and CDR2 YSYEKL. This CDR3 contains 16 residues. The CDR3 bases are TGCGCCAGCAGCCAACCCTCCCGGACAGCTAACTATGGCTACACCTTC. The encoded protein is CASSQPSRTANYGYTF.

The count of this clone is one. This chain connects TRBV6-5 to TRBJ2-5; possibly TRBD1 for D (5 bases). The V gene lost 2 bases and the J gene lost 2 bases, with 9 bases spanning the gap. The length of the CDR3 is 14 residues. The germline gives CDR1 MNHEY, CDR2 SVGAGI. The CDR3 here is CASSYLDTQETQYF. The CDR3 bases are TGTGCCAGCAGTTACCTGGACACACAAGAGACCCAGTACTTC.

This chain joins TRBV7-3 and TRBJ1-4; a weak D match, TRBD1 (6 bases). The length of the CDR3 is 15 residues. The germline V and J ends were trimmed by 5 bases and 7 bases, with 17 bases remaining between them. Germline V gene sequence: CDR1 SGHTA, CDR2 FQGTGA. The CDR3 DNA sequence: TGTGCCAGCAGCGAAACAGGGCTGCCTGGTGAAAAACTGTTTTTT. It encodes CASSETGLPGEKLFF.

This sequence joins TRBV28 and TRBJ1-1; TRBD1 matches at 7 bases. CDR1 is MDHEN and CDR2 is SYDVKM in the germline V gene. The length of the CDR3 is 17 residues. V was pared by 0 bases and J by 0 bases, with 7 bases of the junction left unmatched. The CDR3 loop reads CASSLWGEGQMNTEAFF. In nucleotides, the CDR3 is TGTGCCAGCAGTTTATGGGGTGAGGGACAGATGAACACTGAAGCTTTCTTT.

The chain uses TRBV4-3 and TRBJ2-7; no clear D gene. The length of the CDR3 is 15 residues. Trimming shortened V by 0 bases and J by 6 bases, and 15 bases separated the two germline ends. CDR1 and CDR2 (germline): LGHNA, YSLEER. The CDR3 DNA reads TGCGCCAGCAGCCAAGATTTGCTAGGTCTTGGCGAGCAGTACTTC. It yields the protein CASSQDLLGLGEQYF.

CDR3 coding DNA: TGTGCCAGCAGCTTAGATGCGGTCTACTCTGGAAACACCATATATTTT. It yields the protein CASSLDAVYSGNTIYF. V and J are TRBV7-9 and TRBJ1-3, with D unclear. CDR1 is SEHNR and CDR2 is FQNEAQ in the germline V gene (reference sequence). The CDR3 totals 16 residues. The V end was cut by 1 base, the J end by 0 bases, with 10 bases between.

The chain couples TRBV9 to TRBJ2-3; D might be TRBD2 (5 bases). V was pared by 2 bases and J by 2 bases, with 12 bases between. Germline V gene data show CDR1 as SGDLS and CDR2 as YYNGEE. The CDR3 loop spans 15 amino acids. CDR3 coding DNA: TGTGCCAGCAGCGTCGAGGGAACTAACACAGATACGCAGTATTTT. This encodes CASSVEGTNTDTQYF.

The chain links TRBV7-8 to TRBJ2-7; D is perhaps TRBD1 (5 bases). Trimming cost V 3 bases and J 2 bases, with 8 bases left between them. The length of the CDR3 is 13 residues. Germline V CDR1 and CDR2: SGHVS, FQNEAQ. Here the CDR3 DNA reads TGTGCCAGCAGCTTCCAGGGCCCCTACGAGCAGTACGTC. This sequence encodes CASSFQGPYEQYV.